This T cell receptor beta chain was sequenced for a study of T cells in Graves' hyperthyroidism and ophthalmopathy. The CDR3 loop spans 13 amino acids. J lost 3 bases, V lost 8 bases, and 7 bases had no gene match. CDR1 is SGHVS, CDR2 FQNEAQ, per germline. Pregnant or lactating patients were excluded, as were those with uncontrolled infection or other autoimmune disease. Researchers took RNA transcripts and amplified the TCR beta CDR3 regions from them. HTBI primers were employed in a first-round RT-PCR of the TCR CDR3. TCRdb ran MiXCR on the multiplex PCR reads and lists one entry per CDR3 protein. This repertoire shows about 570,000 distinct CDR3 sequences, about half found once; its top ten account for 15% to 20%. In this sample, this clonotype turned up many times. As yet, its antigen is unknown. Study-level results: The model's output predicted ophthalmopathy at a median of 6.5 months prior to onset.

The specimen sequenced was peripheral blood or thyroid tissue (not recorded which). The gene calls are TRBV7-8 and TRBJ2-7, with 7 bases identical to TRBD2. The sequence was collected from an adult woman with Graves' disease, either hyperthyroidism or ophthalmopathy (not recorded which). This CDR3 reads CASLGGKDYEQYF. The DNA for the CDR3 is TGTGCCAGCCTGGGGGGGAAGGACTACGAGCAGTACTTC.